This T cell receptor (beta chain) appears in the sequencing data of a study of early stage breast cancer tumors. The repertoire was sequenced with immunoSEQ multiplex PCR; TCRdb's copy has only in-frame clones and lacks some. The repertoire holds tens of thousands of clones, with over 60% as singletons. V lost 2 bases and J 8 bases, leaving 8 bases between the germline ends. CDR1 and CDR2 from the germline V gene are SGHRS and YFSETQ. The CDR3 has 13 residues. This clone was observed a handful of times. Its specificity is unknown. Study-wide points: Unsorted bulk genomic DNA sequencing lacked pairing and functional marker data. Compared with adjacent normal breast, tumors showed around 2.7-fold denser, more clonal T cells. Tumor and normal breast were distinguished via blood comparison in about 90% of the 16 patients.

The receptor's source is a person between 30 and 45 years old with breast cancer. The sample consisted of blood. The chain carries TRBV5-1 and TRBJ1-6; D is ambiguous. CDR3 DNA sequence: TGCGCCAGCAGCTTTGCCGGGGATTCACCCCTCCACTTT. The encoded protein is CASSFAGDSPLHF.